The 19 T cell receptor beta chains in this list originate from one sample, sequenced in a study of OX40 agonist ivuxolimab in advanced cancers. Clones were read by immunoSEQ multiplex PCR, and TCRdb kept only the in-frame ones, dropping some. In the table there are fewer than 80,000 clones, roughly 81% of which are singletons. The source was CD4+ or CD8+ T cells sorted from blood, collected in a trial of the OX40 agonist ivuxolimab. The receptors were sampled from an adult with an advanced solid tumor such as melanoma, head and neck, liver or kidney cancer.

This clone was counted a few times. CDR3: CASSVQQPQHF. The DNA for the CDR3 is TGTGCCAGCAGTGTCCAGCAGCCCCAGCATTTT. The chain links TRBV6-1 to TRBJ1-5; unclear D gene. The CDR3 is 11 amino acids. Germline V lookup: CDR1 MNHNS, CDR2 SASEGT. Trimming pared 4 bases from V and 7 bases from J, leaving 5 bases between.

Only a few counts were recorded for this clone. The CDR3 sequence: CASSFGGSQRGYTF. Here the CDR3 DNA reads TGTGCCAGCAGCTTTGGCGGCAGCCAGAGGGGCTACACCTTC. This chain links TRBV7-2 with TRBJ1-2; no firm D call. V was pared by 3 bases and J by 8 bases, with 16 bases between. The CDR3 is 14 amino acids. CDR1 SGHTA and CDR2 FQGNSA come from the germline V gene.

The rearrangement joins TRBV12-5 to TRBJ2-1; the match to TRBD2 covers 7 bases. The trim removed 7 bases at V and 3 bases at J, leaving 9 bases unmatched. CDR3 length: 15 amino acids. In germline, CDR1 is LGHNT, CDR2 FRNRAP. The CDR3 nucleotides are TGTGCTAGTGTTCAACGGGACTACAACTACAATGAGCAGTTCTTC. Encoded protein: CASVQRDYNYNEQFF.

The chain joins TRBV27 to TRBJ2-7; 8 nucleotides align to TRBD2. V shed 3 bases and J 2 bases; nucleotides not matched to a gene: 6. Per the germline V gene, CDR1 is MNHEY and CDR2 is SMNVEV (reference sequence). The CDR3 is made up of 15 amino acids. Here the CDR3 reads CASSLSAGATYEQYF. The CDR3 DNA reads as TGTGCCAGCAGTTTGTCAGCGGGGGCTACCTACGAGCAGTACTTC.

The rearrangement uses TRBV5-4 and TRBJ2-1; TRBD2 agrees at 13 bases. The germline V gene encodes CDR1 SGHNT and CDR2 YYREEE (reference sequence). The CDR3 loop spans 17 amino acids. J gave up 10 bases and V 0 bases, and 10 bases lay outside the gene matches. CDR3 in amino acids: CASSLELAGGPVNEQFF. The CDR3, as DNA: TGTGCCAGCAGCTTGGAACTAGCGGGGGGGCCAGTCAACGAGCAGTTCTTC.

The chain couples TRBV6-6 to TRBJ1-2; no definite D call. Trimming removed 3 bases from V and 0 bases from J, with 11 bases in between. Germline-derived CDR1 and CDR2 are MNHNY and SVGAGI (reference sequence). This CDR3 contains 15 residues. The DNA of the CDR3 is TGTGCCAGCAGTTATGTAGCAGGAGCTAACTATGGCTACACCTTC. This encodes CASSYVAGANYGYTF.

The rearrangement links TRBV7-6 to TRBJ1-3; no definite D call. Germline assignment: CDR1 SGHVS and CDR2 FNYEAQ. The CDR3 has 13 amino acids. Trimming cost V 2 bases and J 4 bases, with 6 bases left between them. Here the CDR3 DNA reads TGTGCCAGCAGCTTATCTGACGGAAACACCATATATTTT. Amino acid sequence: CASSLSDGNTIYF.

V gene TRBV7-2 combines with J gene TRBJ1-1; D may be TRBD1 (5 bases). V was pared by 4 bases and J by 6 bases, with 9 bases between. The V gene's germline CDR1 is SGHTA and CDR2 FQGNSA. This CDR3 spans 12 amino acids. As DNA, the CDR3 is TGTGCCAGCAGCTGGGGACTGCCTGAAGCTTTCTTT. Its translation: CASSWGLPEAFF.

CDR3 region: CSVASGQGDEQYF. The CDR3 bases are TGCAGCGTTGCCTCAGGGCAGGGAGACGAGCAGTACTTC. The chain carries TRBV29-1 and TRBJ2-7; tentatively, D is TRBD1 or TRBD2 (5 bases each). Germline lookup yields CDR1 SQVTM and CDR2 ANQGSEA. V lost 4 bases and J 5 bases, leaving 15 bases between the germline ends. This CDR3 contains 13 residues.

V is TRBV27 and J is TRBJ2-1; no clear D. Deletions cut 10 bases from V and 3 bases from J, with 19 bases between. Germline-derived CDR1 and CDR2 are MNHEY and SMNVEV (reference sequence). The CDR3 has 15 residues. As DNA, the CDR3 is TGTGCCACCGCGCCGGTCGGGCTAGACTACAATGAGCAGTTCTTC. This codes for CATAPVGLDYNEQFF.

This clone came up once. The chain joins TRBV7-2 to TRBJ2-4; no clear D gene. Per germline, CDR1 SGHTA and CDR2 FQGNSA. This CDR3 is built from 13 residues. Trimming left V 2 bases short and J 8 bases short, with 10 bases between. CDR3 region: CASSLRLSDIQYF. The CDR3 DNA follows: TGTGCCAGCAGCTTACGGCTCTCGGACATTCAGTACTTC.

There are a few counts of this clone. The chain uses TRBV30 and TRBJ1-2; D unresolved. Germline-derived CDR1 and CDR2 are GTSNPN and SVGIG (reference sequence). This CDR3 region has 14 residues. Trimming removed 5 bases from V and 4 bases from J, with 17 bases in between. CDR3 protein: CAWAKRTGIYGYTF. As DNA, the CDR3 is TGTGCCTGGGCTAAGAGGACCGGAATCTATGGCTACACCTTC.

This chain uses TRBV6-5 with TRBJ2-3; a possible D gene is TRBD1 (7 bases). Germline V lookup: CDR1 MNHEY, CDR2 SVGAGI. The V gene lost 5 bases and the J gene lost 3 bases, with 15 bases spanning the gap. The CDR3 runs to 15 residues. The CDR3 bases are TGTGCCAGCAGTCCTCCCCCAGGGGGGACAGATACGCAGTATTTT. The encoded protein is CASSPPPGGTDTQYF.

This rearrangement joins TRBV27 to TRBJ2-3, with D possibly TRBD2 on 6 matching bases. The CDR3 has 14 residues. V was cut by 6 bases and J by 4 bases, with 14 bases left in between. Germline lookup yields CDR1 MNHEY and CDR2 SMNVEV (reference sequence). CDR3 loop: CASRRLGPADTQYF. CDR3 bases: TGTGCCAGCAGACGACTAGGACCGGCAGATACGCAGTATTTT.

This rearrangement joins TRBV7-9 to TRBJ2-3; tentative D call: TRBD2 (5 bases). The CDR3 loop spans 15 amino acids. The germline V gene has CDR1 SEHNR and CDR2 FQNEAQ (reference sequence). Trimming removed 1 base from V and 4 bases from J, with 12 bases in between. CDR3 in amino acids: CASSLGLAAPDTQYF. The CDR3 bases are TGTGCCAGCAGCTTAGGCCTAGCAGCCCCAGATACGCAGTATTTT.

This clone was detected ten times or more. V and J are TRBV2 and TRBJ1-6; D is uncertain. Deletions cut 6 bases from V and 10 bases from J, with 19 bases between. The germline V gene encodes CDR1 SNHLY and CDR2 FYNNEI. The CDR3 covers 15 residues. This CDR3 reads CASRMTESVGSPLHF. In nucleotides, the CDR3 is TGTGCCAGCAGGATGACTGAGAGTGTCGGATCACCCCTCCACTTT.

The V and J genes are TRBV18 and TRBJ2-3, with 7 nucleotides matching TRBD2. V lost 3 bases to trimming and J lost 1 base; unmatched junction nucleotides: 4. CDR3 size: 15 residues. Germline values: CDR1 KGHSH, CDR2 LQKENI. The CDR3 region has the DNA TGTGCCAGCTCACCGGATCTAGCGGGCACAGATACGCAGTATTTT. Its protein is CASSPDLAGTDTQYF.

The CDR3: CASMWTGSRIDTQYF. The CDR3 nucleotides read TGTGCCAGCATGTGGACAGGGAGTAGAATAGATACGCAGTATTTT. V usage is TRBV2 and J usage is TRBJ2-3, with TRBD1 matching 8 bases. The germline gives CDR1 SNHLY, CDR2 FYNNEI. J lost 5 bases, V lost 7 bases, and 11 bases had no gene match. This CDR3 has 15 residues.

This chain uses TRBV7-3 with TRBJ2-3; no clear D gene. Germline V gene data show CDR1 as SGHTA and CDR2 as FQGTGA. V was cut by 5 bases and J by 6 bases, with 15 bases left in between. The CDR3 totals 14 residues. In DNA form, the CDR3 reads TGTGCCAGCAGCCCCACCCTGCAAGCGGATACGCAGTATTTT. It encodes CASSPTLQADTQYF.